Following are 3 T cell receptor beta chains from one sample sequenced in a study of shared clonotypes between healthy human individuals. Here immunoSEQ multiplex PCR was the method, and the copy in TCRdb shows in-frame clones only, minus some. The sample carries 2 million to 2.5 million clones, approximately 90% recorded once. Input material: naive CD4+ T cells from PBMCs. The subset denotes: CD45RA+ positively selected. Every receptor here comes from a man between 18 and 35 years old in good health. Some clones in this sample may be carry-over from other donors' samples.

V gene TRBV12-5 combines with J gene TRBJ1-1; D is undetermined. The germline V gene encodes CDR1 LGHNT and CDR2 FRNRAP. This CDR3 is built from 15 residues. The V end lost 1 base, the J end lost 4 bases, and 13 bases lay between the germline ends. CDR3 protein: CASGLADGRFTEAFF. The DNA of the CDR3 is TGTGCTAGTGGTTTGGCCGATGGACGGTTCACTGAAGCTTTCTTT. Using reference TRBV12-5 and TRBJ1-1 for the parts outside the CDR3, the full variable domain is DARVTQTPRHKVTEMGQEVTMRCQPILGHNTVFWYRQTMMQGLELLAYFRNRAPLDDSGMPKDRFSAEMPDATLATLKIQPSEPRDSAVYFCASGLADGRFTEAFFGQGTRLTVV.

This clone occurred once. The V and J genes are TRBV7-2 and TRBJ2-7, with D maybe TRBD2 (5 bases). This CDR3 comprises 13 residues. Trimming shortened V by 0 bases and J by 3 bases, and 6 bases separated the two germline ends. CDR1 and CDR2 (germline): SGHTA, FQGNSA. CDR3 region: CASSLATIYEQYF. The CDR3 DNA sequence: TGTGCCAGCAGCTTAGCGACTATCTACGAGCAGTACTTC.

In nucleotides, the CDR3 is TGTGCCAGCAGCCAAGTGGTTTCGAACACTGAAGCTTTCTTT. It yields the protein CASSQVVSNTEAFF. This sequence joins TRBV4-2 and TRBJ1-1; D gene ambiguous. Trimming removed 1 base from V and 1 base from J, with 7 bases in between. CDR1 LGHNA and CDR2 YNFKEQ come from the germline V gene. The CDR3 covers 14 residues.